The T cell receptor beta chain described here comes from a study of CD8 T cells in Susac syndrome (dated by TCRdb to between 2018 and 2020). Turning to the overall study: Whether CD8+ T cell activation and differentiation in Susac syndrome was antigen driven was tested using repertoire sequencing.

Results and caveats for the whole study, not just this receptor: The number of individuals in the TCR sequencing and HLA analysis was acknowledged as relatively small.

RNA was extracted with the RNeasy kit and roughly 0.5 to 1 ug was reverse transcribed using random hexamers. The immunoSEQ multiplex PCR assay, which covers 54 Vbeta and 13 Jbeta segments, was used to amplify TCR beta CDR3 regions. Bias from PCR amplification was corrected by using a synthetic template baseline for primer optimization and for computational correction. The original pipeline was this. Only productive sequences were kept, with reads annotated to V, D and J genes according to IMGT and analyzed in immunoSEQ Analyzer. Clonality was computed as one minus Shannon entropy normalized by log2 of the number of productive unique sequences. Public and private clones were assessed among the 100 most prevalent clones of each patient and control. Clones were defined as Susac-specific when absent from the healthy and MS cohorts, from roughly 1,000 published viral clones and from other ImmuneACCESS disease sequences. TCRdb ran its own pipeline on the public reads, namely fastp trimming at Q25 and MiXCR clone calling, and kept in-frame beta chains. Identical CDR3 proteins give one entry, which carries the most common genes and DNA. The V and J calls shown here were made by TCRdb, not taken from the authors' results. Here the sample has under 200,000 distinct CDR3 sequences; over 85% occur a single time. The ten largest clones add up to roughly 0.13% of the sample.

High-throughput TCR beta sequencing profiled peripheral blood CD8+ and CD4+ T cells from healthy donors, Susac syndrome patients and multiple sclerosis patients. Healthy donors were included as age- and sex-matched controls. Bulk CD8+ and CD4+ T cells were purified magnetically by negative isolation, whereas CD8+ TEMRA cells were enriched by FACS. Blood was drawn into EDTA tubes, processed within 24 hours, and PBMCs were isolated by density gradient centrifugation. PBMCs intended for TCR sequencing were frozen in liquid nitrogen and were later thawed in a 37 degrees C water bath. Purity of sorted or isolated CD4+, CD8+ and CD8+ TEMRA cells was at least 90%. Points on this clonotype: What this receptor recognizes is not known. The record has no base qualities; no much larger clone is one base away.

The CDR3 runs 14 amino acids, cysteine and phenylalanine included. The CDR3 DNA has 42 bases and is translated from base 1. Compared with germline, V lacks 0 bases and J lacks 7 bases; bases without a gene match: 6. CDR1 and CDR2, per the germline V gene (reference sequence), are GTSNPN and SVGIG. This TCR was recovered from a human donor in good health. This chain is built from TRBV30 and TRBJ2-5; the junction holds 9 bases that match TRBD1. The specimen was CD4+ T cells from PBMCs. The CDR3 has the sequence CAWSVQGAGGTQYF. The nucleotide sequence is given as TGTGCCTGGAGTGTACAGGGGGCTGGGGGGACCCAGTACTTC.